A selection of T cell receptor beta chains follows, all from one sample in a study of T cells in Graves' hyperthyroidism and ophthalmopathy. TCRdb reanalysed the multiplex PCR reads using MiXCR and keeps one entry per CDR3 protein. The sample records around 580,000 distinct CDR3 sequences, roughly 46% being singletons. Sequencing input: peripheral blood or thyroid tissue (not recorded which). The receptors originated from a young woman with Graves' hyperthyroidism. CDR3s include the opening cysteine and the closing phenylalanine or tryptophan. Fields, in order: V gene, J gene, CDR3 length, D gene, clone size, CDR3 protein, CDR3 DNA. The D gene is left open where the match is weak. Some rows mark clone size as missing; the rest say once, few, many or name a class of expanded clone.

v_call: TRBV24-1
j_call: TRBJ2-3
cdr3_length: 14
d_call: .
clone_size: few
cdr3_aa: CATSGTAKIDTQYF
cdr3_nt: TGTGCCACCAGTGGGACAGCAAAAATAGATACGCAGTATTTT

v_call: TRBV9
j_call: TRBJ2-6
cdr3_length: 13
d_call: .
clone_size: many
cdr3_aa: CASSVVGANVLTF
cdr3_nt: TGTGCCAGCAGCGTAGTCGGGGCCAACGTCCTGACTTTC

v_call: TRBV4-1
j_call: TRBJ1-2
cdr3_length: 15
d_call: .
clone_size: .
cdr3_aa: CASSQDSGAGDGYTF
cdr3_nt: TGCGCCAGCAGCCAAGATTCAGGGGCAGGGGATGGCTACACCTTC

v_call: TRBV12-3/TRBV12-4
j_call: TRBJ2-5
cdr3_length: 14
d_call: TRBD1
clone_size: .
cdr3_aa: CASRKTGYDQPQYF
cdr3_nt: TGTGCCAGCAGAAAGACAGGGTACGACCAGCCCCAGTACTTC

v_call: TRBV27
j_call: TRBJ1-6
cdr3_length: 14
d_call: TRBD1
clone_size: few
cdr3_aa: CASSLGTARPPLHF
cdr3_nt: TGTGCCAGCAGTTTAGGGACAGCCCGGCCGCCCCTCCACTTT

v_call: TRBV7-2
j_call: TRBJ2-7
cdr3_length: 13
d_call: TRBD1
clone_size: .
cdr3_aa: CASTGQGTYEQYF
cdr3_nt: TGTGCCAGCACCGGACAGGGAACCTACGAGCAGTACTTC

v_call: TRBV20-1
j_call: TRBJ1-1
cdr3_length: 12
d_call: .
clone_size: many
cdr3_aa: CSASVPRGTAFF
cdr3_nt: TGCAGTGCTAGTGTCCCTAGGGGGACAGCTTTCTTT

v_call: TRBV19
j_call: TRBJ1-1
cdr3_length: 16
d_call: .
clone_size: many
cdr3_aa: CASSLPRDSRNTEAFF
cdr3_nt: TGTGCCAGTAGTTTGCCCCGGGACTCCAGGAACACTGAAGCTTTCTTT

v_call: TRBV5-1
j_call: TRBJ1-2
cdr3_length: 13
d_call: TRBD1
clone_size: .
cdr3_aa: CASSPKTGGGYTF
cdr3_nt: TGCGCCAGCAGCCCGAAGACAGGGGGTGGCTACACCTTC

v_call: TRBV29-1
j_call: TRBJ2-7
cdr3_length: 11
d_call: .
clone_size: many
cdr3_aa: CSGLSSGEQYF
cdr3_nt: TGCAGCGGCTTAAGTAGCGGCGAGCAGTACTTC

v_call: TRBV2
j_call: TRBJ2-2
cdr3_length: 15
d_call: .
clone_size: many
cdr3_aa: CAKTGTSTNTGELFF
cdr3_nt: TGTGCCAAGACCGGGACTTCTACGAACACCGGGGAGCTGTTTTTT

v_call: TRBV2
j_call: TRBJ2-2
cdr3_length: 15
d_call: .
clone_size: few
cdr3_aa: CASSGKGPHTGELFF
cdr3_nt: TGTGCCAGCAGCGGGAAGGGACCTCACACCGGGGAGCTGTTTTTT

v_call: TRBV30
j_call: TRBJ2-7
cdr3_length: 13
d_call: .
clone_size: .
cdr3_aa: CATPGVRAYEQYF
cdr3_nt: TGTGCCACCCCTGGGGTGCGGGCCTACGAGCAGTACTTC

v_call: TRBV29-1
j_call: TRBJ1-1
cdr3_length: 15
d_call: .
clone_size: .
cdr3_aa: CSVEPPWSAGTEAFF
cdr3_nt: TGCAGCGTTGAGCCCCCATGGTCGGCCGGGACTGAAGCTTTCTTT

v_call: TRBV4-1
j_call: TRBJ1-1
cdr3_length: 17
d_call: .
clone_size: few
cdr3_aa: CASSQGPGQFMNTEAFF
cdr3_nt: TGCGCCAGCAGCCAAGGCCCGGGACAATTTATGAACACTGAAGCTTTCTTT

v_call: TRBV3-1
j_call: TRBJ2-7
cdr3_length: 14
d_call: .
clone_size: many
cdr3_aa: CASTPGRGAYEQYF
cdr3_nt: TGTGCCAGCACCCCGGGTCGAGGGGCCTACGAGCAGTACTTC

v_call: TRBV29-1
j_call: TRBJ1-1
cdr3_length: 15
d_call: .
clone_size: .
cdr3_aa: CSVEAGRIMNTEAFF
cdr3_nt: TGCAGCGTTGAAGCCGGACGTATCATGAACACTGAAGCTTTCTTT

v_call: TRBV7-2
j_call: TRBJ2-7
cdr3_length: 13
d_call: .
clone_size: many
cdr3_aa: CASSWGLSYEQYF
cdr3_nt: TGTGCCAGCAGCTGGGGGCTCTCCTACGAGCAGTACTTC

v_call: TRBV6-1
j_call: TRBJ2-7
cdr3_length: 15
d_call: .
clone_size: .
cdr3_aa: CASTRRGSLRLEQYF
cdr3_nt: TGTGCCAGCACCCGAAGAGGGAGTTTGAGGCTCGAGCAGTACTTC

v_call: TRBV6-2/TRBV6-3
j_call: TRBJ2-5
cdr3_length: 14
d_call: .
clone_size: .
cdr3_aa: CASSNGWDVKTQYF
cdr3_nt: TGTGCCAGCAGTAACGGATGGGACGTCAAGACCCAGTACTTC

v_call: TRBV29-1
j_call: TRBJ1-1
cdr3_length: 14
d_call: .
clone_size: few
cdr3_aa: CSVWVGFSYNEQFF
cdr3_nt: TGCAGCGTATGGGTCGGGTTCTCCTACAATGAGCAGTTCTTT

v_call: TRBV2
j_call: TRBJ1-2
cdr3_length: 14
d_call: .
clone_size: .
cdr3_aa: CASRVKAGGDGYTF
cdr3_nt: TGTGCCAGCAGAGTCAAGGCGGGTGGCGACGGCTACACCTTC

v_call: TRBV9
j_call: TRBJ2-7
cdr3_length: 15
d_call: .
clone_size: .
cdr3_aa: CASSPGGGDTYEQYF
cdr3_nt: TGTGCCAGCAGCCCAGGAGGGGGGGACACCTACGAGCAGTACTTC

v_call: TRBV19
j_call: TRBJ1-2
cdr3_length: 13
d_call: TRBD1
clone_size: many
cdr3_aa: CASKTGEDYGYTF
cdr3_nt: TGTGCCAGTAAAACAGGGGAGGACTATGGCTACACCTTC

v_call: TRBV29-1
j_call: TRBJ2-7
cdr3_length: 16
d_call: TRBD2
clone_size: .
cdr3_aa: CSVRGGLAGALHEQYF
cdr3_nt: TGCAGCGTTCGGGGGGGCCTAGCGGGAGCGCTTCATGAGCAGTACTTC

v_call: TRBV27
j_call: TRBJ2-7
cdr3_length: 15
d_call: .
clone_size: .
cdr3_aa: CASSLRGGQTYEQYF
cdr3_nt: TGTGCCAGCAGTTTACGGGGGGGACAGACCTACGAGCAGTACTTC

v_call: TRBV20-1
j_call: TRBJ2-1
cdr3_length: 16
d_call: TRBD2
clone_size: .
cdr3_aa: CSARDLASGLYNEQFF
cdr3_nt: TGCAGTGCTAGAGATCTGGCTAGCGGACTCTACAATGAGCAGTTCTTC

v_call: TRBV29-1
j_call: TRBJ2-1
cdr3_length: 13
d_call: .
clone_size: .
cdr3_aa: CSVRRGSGDGQFF
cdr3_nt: TGCAGCGTCAGGAGGGGTAGCGGCGATGGGCAGTTCTTC

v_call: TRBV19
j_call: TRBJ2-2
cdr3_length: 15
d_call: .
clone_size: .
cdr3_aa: CASNIEAYTTGELFF
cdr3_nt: TGTGCCAGTAATATAGAGGCCTACACCACCGGGGAGCTGTTTTTT

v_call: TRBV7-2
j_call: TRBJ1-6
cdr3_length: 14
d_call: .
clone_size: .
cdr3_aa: CASSSAGLNSPLHF
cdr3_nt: TGTGCCAGCAGCAGCGCAGGGCTCAATTCACCCCTCCACTTT

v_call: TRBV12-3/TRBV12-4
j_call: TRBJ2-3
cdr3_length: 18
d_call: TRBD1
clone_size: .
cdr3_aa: CASSFWTGGSRGTDTQYF
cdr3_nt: TGTGCCAGCAGTTTTTGGACAGGGGGCTCCCGCGGCACAGATACGCAGTATTTT

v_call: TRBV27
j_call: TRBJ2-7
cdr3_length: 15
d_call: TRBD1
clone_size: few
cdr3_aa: CASSIKQGETYEQYF
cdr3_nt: TGTGCCAGCAGTATCAAACAGGGGGAAACCTACGAGCAGTACTTC

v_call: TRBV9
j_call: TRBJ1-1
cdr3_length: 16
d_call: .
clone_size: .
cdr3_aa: CASSVAPSGQGTEAFF
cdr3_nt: TGTGCCAGCAGCGTAGCGCCATCCGGGCAGGGTACTGAAGCTTTCTTT

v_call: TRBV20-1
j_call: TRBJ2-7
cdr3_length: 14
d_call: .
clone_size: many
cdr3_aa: CSARIKLPRSEQYF
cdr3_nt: TGCAGTGCTCGGATTAAACTACCCCGGAGCGAGCAGTACTTC

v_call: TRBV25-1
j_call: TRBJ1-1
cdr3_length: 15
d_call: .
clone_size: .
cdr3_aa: CASSARKQANTEAFF
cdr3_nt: TGTGCCAGCAGTGCTAGGAAACAGGCGAACACTGAAGCTTTCTTT

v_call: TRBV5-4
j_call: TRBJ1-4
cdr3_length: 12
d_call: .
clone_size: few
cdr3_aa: CASSLEGGRLFF
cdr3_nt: TGTGCCAGCAGCTTGGAGGGGGGACGGCTGTTTTTT

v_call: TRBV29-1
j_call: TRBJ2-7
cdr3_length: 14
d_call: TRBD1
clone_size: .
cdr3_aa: CSRRKGQGSYEQYF
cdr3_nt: TGCAGCAGGCGGAAGGGACAGGGATCCTACGAGCAGTACTTC

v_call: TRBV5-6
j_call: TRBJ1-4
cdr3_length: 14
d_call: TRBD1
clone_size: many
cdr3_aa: CASRRSGTDEKLFF
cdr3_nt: TGTGCCAGCAGAAGGTCCGGGACAGATGAAAAACTGTTTTTT

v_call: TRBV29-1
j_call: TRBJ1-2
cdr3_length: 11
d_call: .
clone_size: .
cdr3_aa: CSQDSNYGYTF
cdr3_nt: TGCAGCCAAGATTCTAACTATGGCTACACCTTC

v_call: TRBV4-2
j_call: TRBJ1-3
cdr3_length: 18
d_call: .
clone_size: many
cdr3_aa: CASSQVSLGRLSGNTIYF
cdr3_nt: TGTGCCAGCAGCCAAGTTTCCCTGGGAAGGCTCTCTGGAAACACCATATATTTT

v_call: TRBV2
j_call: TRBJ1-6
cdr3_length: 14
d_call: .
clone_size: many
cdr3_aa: CASSETGMRSPLHF
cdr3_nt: TGTGCCAGCAGTGAAACAGGGATGCGTTCACCCCTCCACTTT

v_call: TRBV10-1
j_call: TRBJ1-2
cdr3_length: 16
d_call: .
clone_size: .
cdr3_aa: CASSALGETILRGYTF
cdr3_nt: TGCGCCAGCAGTGCATTGGGGGAAACAATACTGCGGGGCTACACCTTC

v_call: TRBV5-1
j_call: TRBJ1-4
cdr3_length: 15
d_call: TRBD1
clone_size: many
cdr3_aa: CASSPRTGGNEKLFF
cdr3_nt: TGCGCCAGCAGCCCTCGGACAGGGGGAAATGAAAAACTGTTTTTT

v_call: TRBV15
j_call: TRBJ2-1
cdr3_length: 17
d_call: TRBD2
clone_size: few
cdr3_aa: CATSRGMLAGEIDEQFF
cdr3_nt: TGTGCCACCAGCAGAGGGATGCTAGCGGGAGAAATCGATGAGCAGTTCTTC

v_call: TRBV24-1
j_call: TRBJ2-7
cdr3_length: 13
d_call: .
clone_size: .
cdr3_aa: CATSDFGQGEQYF
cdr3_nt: TGTGCCACCAGTGATTTCGGGCAGGGGGAGCAGTACTTC

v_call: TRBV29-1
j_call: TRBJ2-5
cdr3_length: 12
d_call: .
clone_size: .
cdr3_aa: CSVEGRQETQYF
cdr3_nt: TGCAGCGTTGAGGGGAGGCAAGAGACCCAGTACTTC

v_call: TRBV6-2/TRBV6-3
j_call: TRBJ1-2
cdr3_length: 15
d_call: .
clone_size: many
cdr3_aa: CASSYAQTGFYGYTF
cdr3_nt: TGTGCCAGCAGTTACGCCCAAACAGGGTTCTATGGCTACACCTTC

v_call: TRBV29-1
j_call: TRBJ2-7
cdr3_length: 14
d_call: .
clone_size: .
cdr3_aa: CSVEDEDLWDEQYF
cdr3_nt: TGCAGCGTTGAAGATGAGGACCTGTGGGACGAGCAGTACTTC

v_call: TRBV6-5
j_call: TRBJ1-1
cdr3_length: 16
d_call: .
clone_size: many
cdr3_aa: CASSQDPTGRSAEAFF
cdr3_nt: TGTGCCAGCAGCCAAGATCCTACAGGGAGGTCTGCTGAAGCTTTCTTT

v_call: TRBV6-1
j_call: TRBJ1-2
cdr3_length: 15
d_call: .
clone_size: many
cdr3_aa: CASSERAVSPYGYTF
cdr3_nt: TGTGCCAGCAGTGAACGGGCAGTGAGTCCTTATGGCTACACCTTC

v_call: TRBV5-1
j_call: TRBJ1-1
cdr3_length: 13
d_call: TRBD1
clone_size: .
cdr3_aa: CASSLVYDRGAFF
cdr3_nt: TGCGCCAGCAGCTTGGTGTATGACAGGGGGGCTTTCTTT

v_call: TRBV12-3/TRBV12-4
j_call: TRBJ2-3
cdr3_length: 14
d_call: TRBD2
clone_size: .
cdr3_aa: CATRGLAGLNTQYF
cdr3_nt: TGTGCCACCCGCGGACTAGCGGGATTAAATACGCAGTATTTT

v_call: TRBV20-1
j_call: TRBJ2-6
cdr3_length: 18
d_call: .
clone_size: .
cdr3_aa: CSASIRDSGGSGANVLTF
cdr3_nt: TGCAGTGCTAGCATTAGGGACTCGGGTGGCTCTGGGGCCAACGTCCTGACTTTC

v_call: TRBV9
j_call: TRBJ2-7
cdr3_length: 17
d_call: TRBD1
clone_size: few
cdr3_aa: CASSVGLSGTGIYEQYF
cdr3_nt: TGTGCCAGCAGCGTAGGCCTCTCCGGGACAGGGATCTACGAGCAGTACTTC

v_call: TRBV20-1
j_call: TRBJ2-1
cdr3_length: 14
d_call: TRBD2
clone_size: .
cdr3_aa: CSAMSGMGNNEQFF
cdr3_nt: TGCAGTGCTATGAGCGGGATGGGCAACAATGAGCAGTTCTTC

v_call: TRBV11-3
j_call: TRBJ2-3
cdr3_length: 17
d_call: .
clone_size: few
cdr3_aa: CASSSLGMSYSTDTQYF
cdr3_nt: TGTGCCAGCAGCTCCCTGGGGATGTCGTATAGCACAGATACGCAGTATTTT

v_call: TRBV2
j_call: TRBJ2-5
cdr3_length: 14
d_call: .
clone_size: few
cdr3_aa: CASSGGTGQETQYF
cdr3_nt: TGTGCCAGCAGTGGGGGCACAGGGCAAGAGACCCAGTACTTC